The present TCR beta chain was sequenced within a study of T cells expressing NK-cell markers. Each CDR3 protein gets one entry in TCRdb, which reprocessed the 5' RACE reads and gives no DNA. This sample's table reports about 550,000 distinct CDR3 sequences. The CDR3 spans 12 residues. This receptor was taken from a man between 18 and 29 years old in good health. Sequencing used blood T cells: a sorted CD56 or NKG2C T cell subset, CD4+ or CD8+ T cells, or bulk PBMC T cells (not recorded which). J is TRBJ2-1 and V is TRBV12-3 or TRBV12-4. The CDR3 spells CASSFVWNEQFF.